Each of the 6 T cell receptor beta chains below was sequenced from the same sample in a study of metastatic and nonmetastatic thyroid tumors. TCRdb recomputed clones from the PCR reads via MiXCR. Of some 7,800 clones in the sample, 31% were seen once. All patients reached thyroid surgery having received no treatment beforehand. The sequencing sample was made of tumor tissue. The origin of the receptors is a female donor with papillary thyroid cancer or a benign thyroid nodule (not recorded which). Some clones in this sample may be carry-over from other donors' samples.

The chain is built from TRBV6-1 and TRBJ2-1, with D possibly being TRBD1 (5 bases). With 7 bases removed from V and 8 bases from J, the gap between germline ends came to 18 bases. This CDR3 comprises 14 residues. CDR1 is MNHNS and CDR2 is SASEGT in the germline V gene. The CDR3 DNA sequence: TGTGCCAGCACCCTTTCGCAGGGTGGTCATGAGCAGTTCTTC. Translated: CASTLSQGGHEQFF.

This clone was seen more than once but under ten times. The chain joins TRBV27 to TRBJ2-2; TRBD2 agrees at 10 bases. This CDR3 comprises 16 residues. Trimming at V came to 3 bases and at J to 7 bases, leaving 8 bases not matched to a gene. CDR1 MNHEY and CDR2 SMNVEV come from the germline V gene (reference sequence). In DNA, the CDR3 is TGTGCCAGCAGTTTTTGGGCTAGCGGGAGCGGCGGGGAGCTGTTTTTT. It specifies CASSFWASGSGGELFF.

The V call is TRBV6-2 or TRBV6-3, the J call TRBJ2-7; D not resolved. Trimming removed 2 bases at V and 0 bases at J, with 11 bases between. Germline V gene data show CDR1 as MNHEY and CDR2 as SVGEGT. The CDR3 extends over 15 amino acids. Written as DNA, the CDR3 is TGTGCCAGCAGTTACAGGTTAAGGAGCTCCTACGAGCAGTACTTC. Translated: CASSYRLRSSYEQYF.

The rearrangement links TRBV6-1 to TRBJ1-5; TRBD1 might be the D (6 bases). The germline V gene has CDR1 MNHNS and CDR2 SASEGT. The germline V and J ends were trimmed by 6 bases and 0 bases, with 9 bases remaining between them. The CDR3 is 14 residues long. CDR3 in amino acids: CASRGQNSNQPQHF. The CDR3 coding sequence is TGTGCCAGCAGGGGACAAAATAGCAATCAGCCCCAGCATTTT.

The chain recombines TRBV6-1 with TRBJ2-1, with D hard to call. V lost 6 bases to trimming and J lost 2 bases, with 23 bases between them. This CDR3 region has 18 residues. Germline-derived CDR1 and CDR2 are MNHNS and SASEGT. In DNA form, the CDR3 reads TGTGCCAGCAGATCCGTTGGGATAGACCCCATCACCTACAATGAGCAGTTCTTC. Translated: CASRSVGIDPITYNEQFF.

V gene TRBV11-2 combines with J gene TRBJ1-2, with D maybe TRBD1 (5 bases). Germline V lookup: CDR1 SGHAT, CDR2 FQNNGV. V was cut by 2 bases and J by 6 bases, with 13 bases left in between. This CDR3 region has 14 residues. In DNA, the CDR3 is TGTGCCAGCAGCTTAAACCGGGGGAGCCATGGCTACACCTTC. Amino acids: CASSLNRGSHGYTF.